This passage covers 27 T cell receptor beta chains from one sample sequenced in a study of T cell clonality in common variable immunodeficiency. Data came from immunoSEQ multiplex PCR; TCRdb stores just in-frame clones and leaves some out. The specimen has under 35,000 clones, none found just once. General study findings and limits: Reportedly, TCR beta sequences from common variable immunodeficiency showed fewer deletions and N-nucleotide insertions.

No antigens are known for them. Sequenced material: peripheral blood mononuclear cells. These TCRs come from a human donor with common variable immunodeficiency.

At least ten counts were recorded for this clone. The observed sequence ends 3 residues before the CDR3 terminus, with the missing tail filled in from the germline J gene. The V and J genes are TRBV29-1 and TRBJ2-7, with unresolved D. Deletions cut 4 bases from V and 2 bases from J, with 18 bases between. CDR1 is SQVTM and CDR2 is ANQGSEA in the germline V gene. This CDR3 spans 15 amino acids. CDR3 sequence reads: CSVAISQFSTYEQYF. CDR3 DNA (partial): TGCAGCGTTGCGATAAGTCAGTTCAGTACCTACGAG.

This clone was detected only a few times. The read ends 3 residues before the CDR3 terminus; that terminus is restored from the germline J gene. This chain joins TRBV6-2 or TRBV6-3 and TRBJ2-2, with 8 bases lining up with TRBD2. With V trimmed by 2 bases and J by 7 bases, 9 bases remained unmatched. The CDR3 loop spans 16 amino acids. From germline, CDR1 is MNHEY and CDR2 SVGEGT. The DNA read from the CDR3 is TGTGCCAGCAGTTACCCCCGGGGGGGCCCGGGCGGGGAG. Amino acid sequence: CASSYPRGGPGGE. In full, the CDR3 reads CASSYPRGGPGGELFF.

This clone was seen only a few times. The read gets to within 3 residues of the CDR3 end, and the germline J gene fills in the rest. The V and J genes are TRBV7-2 and TRBJ1-2; no clear D. CDR3 size: 12 residues. Germline CDR1 reads SGHTA; CDR2 reads FQGNSA. Trimming left V 5 bases short and J 5 bases short, with 9 bases between. Incomplete CDR3 DNA: TGTGCCAGCAGCAATGTCGGGTATGGC. Its protein is CASSNVGYG. The full CDR3 reads CASSNVGYGYTF.

This clone was seen a few times. Incomplete CDR3 DNA: TGTGCCTGGAGTGTACTAGGGGGTGGC. This gives the protein CAWSVLGGG. The CDR3 as a whole reads CAWSVLGGGYTF. V usage is TRBV30 and J usage is TRBJ1-2; D perhaps matches TRBD1 (6 bases). The read terminates 3 residues ahead of where the CDR3 ends, so the germline J gene completes it. Germline lookup yields CDR1 GTSNPN and CDR2 SVGIG (reference sequence). Deletions cut 0 bases from V and 7 bases from J, with 9 bases between. The CDR3 runs 12 residues.

This clone has more than one count but fewer than ten. The CDR3 goes on 3 residues after the read ends, and that part is filled in from the germline J gene. The chain uses TRBV19 and TRBJ2-1, with a weak D call TRBD2 (5 bases). Trimming left V 3 bases short and J 5 bases short, with 11 bases between. The CDR3 has 14 residues. The germline gives CDR1 LNHDA, CDR2 SQIVND (reference sequence). The CDR3 region is CASSMWVANNEQFF. The CDR3 DNA, read in part, is TGTGCCAGTAGTATGTGGGTAGCGAACAATGAG. Variable domain in full (rest from reference TRBV19 and TRBJ2-1): DGGITQSPKYLFRKEGQNVTLSCEQNLNHDAMYWYRQDPGQGLRLIYYSQIVNDFQKGDIAEGYSVSREKKESFPLTVTSAQKNPTAFYLCASSMWVANNEQFFGPGTRLTVL.

On this clone itself: The read stops 3 residues short of the end of the CDR3; the missing end is completed from the germline J gene. This sequence joins TRBV30 and TRBJ1-6, with D perhaps TRBD1 (5 bases). The germline V gene has CDR1 GTSNPN and CDR2 SVGIG (reference sequence). Trimming removed 2 bases from V and 7 bases from J, with 15 bases in between. The CDR3 runs 15 residues. CDR3 amino acids: CAWSQSRQGNSPLHF. CDR3 DNA, as far as it was read: TGTGCCTGGAGTCAGTCCCGGCAGGGCAATTCACCC.

This clone was seen repeatedly, ten times or more. The CDR3 end lies 3 residues beyond the end of the read and is filled in from the germline J gene. The gene calls are TRBV2 and TRBJ2-7, with D possibly matching TRBD2 (6 bases). Per the germline V gene, CDR1 is SNHLY and CDR2 is FYNNEI. V dropped 5 bases and J dropped 0 bases, with 8 bases sitting between them. The CDR3 extends over 13 amino acids. This chain's CDR3 is CASSRDSSYEQYF. The sequenced CDR3 bases are TGTGCCAGCAGTCGGGACTCCTCCTACGAG.

Of note for this clone: From the germline J gene comes the end of the CDR3, since the read stops 3 residues before it. This rearrangement joins TRBV7-3 to TRBJ2-7; 9 bases map to TRBD2. The germline gives CDR1 SGHTA, CDR2 FQGTGA. The CDR3 has 18 residues. Trimming cost V 2 bases and J 2 bases; bases outside gene matches: 13. Partial CDR3 DNA: TGTGCCAGCAGCTTACGGCCTAGCGGGGAGCTGGTGCCCTACGAG. Protein sequence: CASSLRPSGELVPYE. The full CDR3 is CASSLRPSGELVPYEQYF.

This clone was observed a few times. The read comes to an end 3 residues before the CDR3 does, leaving the germline J gene to fill in the end. The chain joins TRBV30 to TRBJ2-7; 7 bases fit TRBD1. The CDR3 spans 13 residues. The germline V gene has CDR1 GTSNPN and CDR2 SVGIG (reference sequence). V trimming: 1 base; J trimming: 5 bases; junction bases outside the gene matches: 5. CDR3 residues: CAWSGHRGHEQYF. The covered CDR3 bases are TGTGCCTGGAGTGGTCACAGGGGCCACGAG.

To note about this clone: The sequenced fragment ends 3 residues before the CDR3 boundary, so the rest is inferred from the germline J gene. The chain joins TRBV5-1 to TRBJ2-5; TRBD2 aligns across 12 bases. The trim removed 2 bases at V and 2 bases at J, leaving 10 bases unmatched. Germline V gene data show CDR1 as SGHRS and CDR2 as YFSETQ. The CDR3 contains 18 residues. CDR3 loop: CASSLLAGGQITQETQYF. The CDR3 bases that were read are TGCGCCAGCAGCTTACTAGCGGGGGGCCAAATTACTCAAGAGACC.

This clone was found a few times. The read comes to an end 3 residues before the CDR3 does, leaving the germline J gene to fill in the end. The chain is built from TRBV6-1 and TRBJ2-4, with D perhaps matching TRBD1 (6 bases). The CDR3 covers 12 residues. Trimming took 6 bases from V and 8 from J, leaving 11 bases between them. CDR1 MNHNS and CDR2 SASEGT come from the germline V gene. The CDR3 sequence: CASREQGYIQYF. CDR3 bases read: TGTGCCAGCAGGGAACAGGGATACATT.

Comment on this clone: The CDR3 end is not reached by the read, which stops 3 residues before it; the germline J gene fills it in. The chain carries TRBV19 and TRBJ2-7; a possible D gene is TRBD1 (5 bases). CDR3 length: 12 residues. Trimming cost V 7 bases and J 6 bases, with 13 bases left between them. From germline, CDR1 is LNHDA and CDR2 SQIVND (reference sequence). CDR3 region: CASTSQGGEQYF. CDR3 bases read: TGTGCCAGTACGAGCCAGGGCGGCGAG.

The sample holds many counts of this clone. The CDR3 end is not reached by the read, which stops 3 residues before it; the germline J gene fills it in. V gene TRBV18 combines with J gene TRBJ2-7; D ambiguous. The germline CDR1 and CDR2 sequences are KGHSH and LQKENI. Trimming took off 0 bases at V and 2 bases at J, with 8 bases between the two ends. This CDR3 is built from 14 residues. Here the CDR3 reads CASSPPRHPYEQYF. The covered CDR3 bases are TGTGCCAGCTCACCACCGCGCCACCCCTACGAG. Based on the CDR3 plus reference TRBV18 and TRBJ2-7, the full variable domain is NAGVMQNPRHLVRRRGQEARLRCSPMKGHSHVYWYRQLPEEGLKFMVYLQKENIIDESGMPKERFSAEFPKEGPSILRIQQVVRGDSAAYFCASSPPRHPYEQYFGPGTRLTVT.

This clone has more than one count but fewer than ten. The DNA ends 3 residues before the CDR3 does, and the rest of the CDR3 is filled in from the germline J gene. The chain links TRBV19 to TRBJ2-1, with 7 nucleotides matching TRBD1. The CDR3 extends over 14 amino acids. V lost 10 bases and J lost 6; bases outside the gene matches: 12. Germline-derived CDR1 and CDR2 are LNHDA and SQIVND (reference sequence). Incomplete CDR3 DNA: TGTGCCATAGCCGTGACAGGGCAGACCAATGAG. Translating it yields CAIAVTGQTNE. The whole CDR3 protein reads CAIAVTGQTNEQFF.

This clone was observed a few times. The read is 3 residues too short to cover the CDR3 end, so that end is filled in from the germline J gene. J is TRBJ2-5 and V is TRBV7-2; D is ambiguous. The germline gives CDR1 SGHTA, CDR2 FQGNSA. The germline V and J ends were trimmed by 5 bases and 5 bases, with 6 bases remaining between them. The length of the CDR3 is 11 residues. CDR3 sequence reads: CASSVMETQYF. Partial CDR3 DNA: TGTGCCAGCAGCGTAATGGAGACC.

CDR3 in amino acids: CAWRVDRSREAFF. The part of the CDR3 DNA that was read is TGTGCCTGGCGAGTCGACAGGTCGAGGGAA. This chain connects TRBV30 to TRBJ1-1, with D perhaps TRBD1 (6 bases). The CDR3 end is not reached by the read, which stops 3 residues before it; the germline J gene fills it in. The CDR3 is made up of 13 amino acids. Germline CDR1 GTSNPN, CDR2 SVGIG (reference sequence).

Many counts were recorded for this clone. The part of the CDR3 DNA that was read is TGTGCCATCTCACCCCGGACAGGGGACCAAGAGACC. Encoded protein: CAISPRTGDQET. The entire CDR3 reads CAISPRTGDQETQYF. The rearrangement uses TRBV10-3 and TRBJ2-5; 9 positions match TRBD1. The read terminates 3 residues ahead of where the CDR3 ends, so the germline J gene completes it. Germline loops: CDR1 ENHRY, CDR2 SYGVKD. V was clipped by 8 bases and J by 0 bases; unmatched bases: 7. This CDR3 is built from 15 residues.

This clone was observed many times. Here the CDR3 reads CASSIQGTASYEQYF. Incomplete CDR3 DNA: TGTGCCAGTAGTATACAAGGGACAGCCTCCTACGAG. The chain carries TRBV19 and TRBJ2-7; 7 nucleotides agree with TRBD1. The read is 3 residues too short to cover the CDR3 end, so that end is filled in from the germline J gene. The CDR3 runs 15 residues. The germline V gene encodes CDR1 LNHDA and CDR2 SQIVND (reference sequence). V lost 2 bases to trimming and J lost 0 bases; unmatched junction nucleotides: 4.

There are many counts of this clone. The observed sequence ends 3 residues before the CDR3 terminus, with the missing tail filled in from the germline J gene. The chain has TRBV19 and TRBJ1-1; 9 nucleotides line up with TRBD1. The CDR3 is 14 residues long. Germline CDR1 reads LNHDA; CDR2 reads SQIVND (reference sequence). CDR3 bases read: TGTGCCAGTTACCCGGGACAGGGAGCATCTGGA. Encoded protein: CASYPGQGASG. In full, the CDR3 is CASYPGQGASGAFF. Combining the CDR3 with reference TRBV19 and TRBJ1-1 gives the whole variable domain DGGITQSPKYLFRKEGQNVTLSCEQNLNHDAMYWYRQDPGQGLRLIYYSQIVNDFQKGDIAEGYSVSREKKESFPLTVTSAQKNPTAFYLCASYPGQGASGAFFGQGTRLTVV.

Note on this clone: The read ends 3 residues early relative to the CDR3; the germline J gene fills the gap. The V call is TRBV6-2 or TRBV6-3, the J call TRBJ2-7; D not resolved. The germline V gene encodes CDR1 MNHEY and CDR2 SVGEGT. The CDR3 contains 11 residues. Trimming took 6 bases from V and 3 from J, leaving 6 bases between them. CDR3 bases read: TGTGCCAGCAGCGGTTACTACGAG. Protein: CASSGYYE. The entire CDR3 reads CASSGYYEQYF.

A few counts support this clone. The read terminates 3 residues before the CDR3 end, so the remaining end is supplied by the germline J gene. The rearrangement joins TRBV18 to TRBJ2-2; TRBD2 agrees at 8 bases. The J segment lost 5 bases and the V segment lost 8 bases, leaving 16 bases of the junction unmatched. The CDR3 length is 17 residues. The V gene's germline CDR1 is KGHSH and CDR2 LQKENI. The CDR3 region is CASPPRSGGAHTGELFF. The CDR3 DNA, read in part, is TGTGCCAGCCCCCCTCGGAGCGGGGGAGCCCATACCGGGGAG.

A note on this clone: The read terminates 3 residues before the CDR3 end, so the remaining end is supplied by the germline J gene. The chain employs TRBV6-2 or TRBV6-3 and TRBJ1-1; no firm D call. The germline V gene has CDR1 MNHEY and CDR2 SVGEGT. This CDR3 has 13 residues. CDR3 DNA (partial): TGTGCCAGCAGGCCACCCAGTTCTAAGGGA. Its protein product is CASRPPSSKG. The whole CDR3 sequence is CASRPPSSKGAFF.

As concerns this clone: The read comes to an end 3 residues before the CDR3 does, leaving the germline J gene to fill in the end. The chain carries TRBV18 and TRBJ1-6, with D possibly matching TRBD1 (6 bases). The length of the CDR3 is 16 residues. Germline V CDR1 and CDR2: KGHSH, LQKENI. Trimming took 6 bases from V and 4 from J, leaving 16 bases between them. The part of the CDR3 DNA that was read is TGTGCCAGCTCCCTGCCGGGGGGCAGGTATAATTCACCC. Amino acids: CASSLPGGRYNSP. The entire CDR3 reads CASSLPGGRYNSPLHF.

This clone appeared many times. The sequenced CDR3 bases are TGTGCCAGCAGTGAAGGCGGAGGGCCC. It encodes CASSEGGGP. The complete CDR3 reads CASSEGGGPQHF. V gene TRBV6-4 combines with J gene TRBJ1-5; D unresolved. Coverage ceases 3 residues before the CDR3 finishes, and the germline J gene fills in the end. The CDR3 is made up of 12 amino acids. The V and J ends lost 3 bases and 9 bases respectively, with 9 bases between them. Germline CDR1 reads MRHNA; CDR2 reads SNTAGT.

The table lists this clone with many counts. The read gets to within 3 residues of the CDR3 end, and the germline J gene fills in the rest. The chain recombines TRBV7-2 with TRBJ2-3; TRBD2 is a possible D gene (6 bases). Germline V gene data show CDR1 as SGHTA and CDR2 as FQGNSA. The CDR3 loop spans 15 amino acids. Trimming removed 3 bases from V and 5 bases from J, with 15 bases in between. The sequenced part of the CDR3 DNA is TGTGCCAGCAGCTTTGATGATCACGGGGGAGATACG. This sequence encodes CASSFDDHGGDT. The CDR3 in full is CASSFDDHGGDTQYF.

This clone has ten or more counts. Coverage ceases 3 residues before the CDR3 finishes, and the germline J gene fills in the end. This chain joins TRBV29-1 and TRBJ1-1, with 9 bases aligning to TRBD1. Germline V gene data show CDR1 as SQVTM and CDR2 as ANQGSEA. The junction had 6 bases not matched to a gene; V was cut back by 6 bases and J by 7 bases. This CDR3 comprises 12 residues. The CDR3 is CSVLQGANEAFF. CDR3 DNA, as far as it was read: TGCAGCGTGTTACAGGGGGCGAATGAA.

As concerns this clone: The CDR3 end falls 3 residues outside the read, so it is completed with the germline J gene. This sequence joins TRBV2 and TRBJ2-7, with 8 bases lining up with TRBD2. CDR3 size: 15 residues. Germline CDR1 SNHLY, CDR2 FYNNEI. Trimming took 4 bases from V and 5 from J; bases not matched to a gene: 10. CDR3 DNA (partial): TGTGCCAGCAGTGTGACGGGGGGGCCGATAAACGAG. Its translation is CASSVTGGPINE. The CDR3 in full is CASSVTGGPINEQYF. The variable domain in full, completed from reference TRBV2 and TRBJ2-7, reads EPEVTQTPSHQVTQMGQEVILRCVPISNHLYFYWYRQILGQKVEFLVSFYNNEISEKSEIFDDQFSVERPDGSNFTLKIRSTKLEDSAMYFCASSVTGGPINEQYFGPGTRLTVT.